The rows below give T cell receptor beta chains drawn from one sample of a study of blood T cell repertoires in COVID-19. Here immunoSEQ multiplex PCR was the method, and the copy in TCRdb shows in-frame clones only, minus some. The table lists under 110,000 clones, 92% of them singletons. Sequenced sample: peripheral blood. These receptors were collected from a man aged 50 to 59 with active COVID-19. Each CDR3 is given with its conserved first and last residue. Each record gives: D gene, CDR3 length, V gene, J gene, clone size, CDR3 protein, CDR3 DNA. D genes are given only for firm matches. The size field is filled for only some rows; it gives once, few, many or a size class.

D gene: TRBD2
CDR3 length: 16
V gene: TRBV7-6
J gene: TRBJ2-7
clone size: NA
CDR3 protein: CASSRTSGASSYEQYF
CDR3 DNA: TGTGCCAGCAGCCGGACTAGCGGGGCGAGCTCCTACGAGCAGTACTTC

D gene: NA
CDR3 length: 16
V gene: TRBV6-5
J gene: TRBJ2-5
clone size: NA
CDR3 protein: CASSLQGGIGGETQYF
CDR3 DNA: TGTGCCAGCAGTTTACAGGGGGGGATCGGAGGGGAGACCCAGTACTTC

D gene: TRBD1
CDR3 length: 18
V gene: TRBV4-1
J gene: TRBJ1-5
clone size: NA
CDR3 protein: CASSQDGSGQGAFQPQHF
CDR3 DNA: TGCGCCAGCAGCCAAGATGGTTCGGGACAGGGGGCCTTCCAGCCCCAGCATTTT

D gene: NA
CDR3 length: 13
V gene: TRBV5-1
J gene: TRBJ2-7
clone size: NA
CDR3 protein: CASSSPGDYEQYF
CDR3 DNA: TGCGCCAGCAGCTCACCGGGAGACTACGAGCAGTACTTC

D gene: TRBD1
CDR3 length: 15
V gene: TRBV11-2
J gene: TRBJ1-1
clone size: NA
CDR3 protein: CASSLGGQPNTEAFF
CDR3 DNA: TGTGCCAGCAGCTTGGGGGGACAGCCGAACACTGAAGCTTTCTTT

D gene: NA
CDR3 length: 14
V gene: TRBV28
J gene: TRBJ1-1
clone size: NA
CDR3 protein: CASSLAGRGTEAFF
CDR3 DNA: TGTGCCAGCAGTTTGGCAGGGAGGGGTACTGAAGCTTTCTTT

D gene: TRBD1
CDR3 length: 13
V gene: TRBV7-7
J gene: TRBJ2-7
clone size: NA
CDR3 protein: CASSQDRGGEQYF
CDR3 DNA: TGTGCTAGCAGCCAAGACAGGGGAGGCGAGCAGTACTTC

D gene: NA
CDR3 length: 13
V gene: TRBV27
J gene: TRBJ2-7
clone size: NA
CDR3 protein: CASSLRRAYEQYF
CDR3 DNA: TGTGCCAGCAGTTTACGAAGAGCCTACGAGCAGTACTTC

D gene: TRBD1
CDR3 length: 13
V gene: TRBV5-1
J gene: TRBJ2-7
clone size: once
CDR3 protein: CASSSQGAGEQYF
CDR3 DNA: TGCGCCAGCAGCTCACAGGGGGCTGGCGAGCAGTACTTC

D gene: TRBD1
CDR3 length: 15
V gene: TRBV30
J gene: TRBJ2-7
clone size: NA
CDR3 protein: CAWRPGDRGVHEQYF
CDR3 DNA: TGTGCCTGGAGACCTGGGGACAGGGGAGTACACGAGCAGTACTTC

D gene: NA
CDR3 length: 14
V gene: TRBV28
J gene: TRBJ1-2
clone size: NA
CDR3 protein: CASSTMTVFYGYTF
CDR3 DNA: TGTGCCAGCAGTACCATGACAGTTTTCTATGGCTACACCTTC

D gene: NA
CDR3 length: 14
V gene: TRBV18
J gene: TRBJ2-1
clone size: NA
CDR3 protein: CASSRGATYNEQFF
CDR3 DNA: TGTGCCAGCTCCCGTGGGGCCACCTACAATGAGCAGTTCTTC

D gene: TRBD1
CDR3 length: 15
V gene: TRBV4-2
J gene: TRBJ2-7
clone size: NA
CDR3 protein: CASSQEGQGAREQYF
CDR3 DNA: TGTGCCAGCAGCCAAGAGGGACAGGGGGCCCGCGAGCAGTACTTC

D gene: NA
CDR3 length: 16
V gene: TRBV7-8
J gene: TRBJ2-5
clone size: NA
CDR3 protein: CASSLAGGPTQETQYF
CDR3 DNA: TGTGCCAGCAGCTTAGCTGGGGGCCCGACCCAAGAGACCCAGTACTTC

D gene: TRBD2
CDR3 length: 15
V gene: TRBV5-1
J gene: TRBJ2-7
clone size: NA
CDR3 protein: CASSLEQREYDEQYF
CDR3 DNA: TGCGCCAGCAGCTTGGAGCAGCGGGAGTACGACGAGCAGTACTTC

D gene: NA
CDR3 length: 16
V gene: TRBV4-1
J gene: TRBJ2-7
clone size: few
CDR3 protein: CASSQEFHGSSYEQYF
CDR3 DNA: TGCGCCAGCAGCCAAGAATTCCACGGGAGTTCCTACGAGCAGTACTTC

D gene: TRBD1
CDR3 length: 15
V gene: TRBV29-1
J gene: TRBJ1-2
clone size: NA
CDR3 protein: CSVETRQGGNYGYTF
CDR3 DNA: TGCAGCGTTGAGACCCGACAGGGGGGTAACTATGGCTACACCTTC

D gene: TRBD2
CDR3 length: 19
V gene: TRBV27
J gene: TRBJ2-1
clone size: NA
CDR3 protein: CASSPRLAGGPGSYNEQFF
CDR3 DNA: TGTGCCAGCAGTCCAAGACTAGCGGGAGGGCCGGGCTCCTACAATGAGCAGTTCTTC

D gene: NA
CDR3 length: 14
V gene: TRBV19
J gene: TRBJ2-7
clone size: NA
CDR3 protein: CASSKFEGVDEQYF
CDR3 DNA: TGTGCCAGTAGTAAATTCGAAGGGGTCGACGAGCAGTACTTC

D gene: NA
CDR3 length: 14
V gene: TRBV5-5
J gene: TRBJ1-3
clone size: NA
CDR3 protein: CASSLVAAGNTIYF
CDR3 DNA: TGTGCCAGCAGCTTGGTGGCAGCTGGAAACACCATATATTTT

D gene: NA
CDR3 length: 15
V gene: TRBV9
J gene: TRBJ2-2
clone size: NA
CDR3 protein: CASSVVGSKTGELFF
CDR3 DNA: TGTGCCAGCAGCGTAGTCGGGAGTAAGACCGGGGAGCTGTTTTTT

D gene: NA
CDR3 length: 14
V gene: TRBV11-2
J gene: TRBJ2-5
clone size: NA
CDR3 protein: CASSFRGAGETQYF
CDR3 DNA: TGTGCCAGCAGCTTCAGAGGGGCGGGGGAGACCCAGTACTTC

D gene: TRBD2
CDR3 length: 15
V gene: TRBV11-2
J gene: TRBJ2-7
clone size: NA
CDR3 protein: CASSSLRTSNHEQYF
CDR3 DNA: TGTGCCAGCAGCTCCCTCAGGACTAGCAACCACGAGCAGTACTTC

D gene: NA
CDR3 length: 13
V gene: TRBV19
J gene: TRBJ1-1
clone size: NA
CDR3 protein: CASSNTANTEAFF
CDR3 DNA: TGTGCCAGTAGTAACACAGCGAACACTGAAGCTTTCTTT

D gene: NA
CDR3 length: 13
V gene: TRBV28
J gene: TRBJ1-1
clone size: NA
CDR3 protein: CASSLGTQLEAFF
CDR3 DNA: TGTGCCAGCAGTTTGGGGACACAACTTGAAGCTTTCTTT

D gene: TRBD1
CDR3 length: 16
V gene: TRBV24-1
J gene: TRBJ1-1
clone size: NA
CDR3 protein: CATSDGGTGMNTEAFF
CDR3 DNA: TGTGCCACCAGTGATGGTGGGACAGGAATGAACACTGAAGCTTTCTTT

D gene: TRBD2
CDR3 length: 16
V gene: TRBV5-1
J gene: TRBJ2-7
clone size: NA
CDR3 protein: CASSSRGTSGSYEQYF
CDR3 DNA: TGCGCCAGCAGCTCCCGCGGGACTAGCGGCTCCTACGAGCAGTACTTC

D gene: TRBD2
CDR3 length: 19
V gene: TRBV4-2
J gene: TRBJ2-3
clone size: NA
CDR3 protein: CASSQGRAAGGPSTDTQYF
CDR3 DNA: TGTGCCAGCAGCCAAGGCCGGGCGGCGGGAGGCCCTAGCACAGATACGCAGTATTTT

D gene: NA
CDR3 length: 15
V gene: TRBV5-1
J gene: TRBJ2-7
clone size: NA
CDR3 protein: CASSLEQGGGVEQYF
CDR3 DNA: TGCGCCAGCAGCTTGGAACAGGGTGGAGGAGTCGAGCAGTACTTC

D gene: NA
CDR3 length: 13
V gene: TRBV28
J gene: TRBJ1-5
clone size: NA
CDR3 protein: CASGRVEFQPQHF
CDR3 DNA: TGTGCCAGCGGCAGGGTGGAATTTCAGCCCCAGCATTTT

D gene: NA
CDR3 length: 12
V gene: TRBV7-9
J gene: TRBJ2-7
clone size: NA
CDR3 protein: CASSSQGREQYF
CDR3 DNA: TGTGCCAGCAGCTCGCAGGGCAGAGAGCAGTACTTC

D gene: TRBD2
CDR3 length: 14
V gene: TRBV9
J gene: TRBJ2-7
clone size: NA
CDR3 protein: CASPGGLALNEQYF
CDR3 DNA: TGTGCCAGCCCCGGGGGACTAGCCCTGAACGAGCAGTACTTC

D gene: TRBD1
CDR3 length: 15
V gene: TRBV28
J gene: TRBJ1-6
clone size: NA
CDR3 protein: CASRERTGSGSPLHF
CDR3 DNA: TGTGCCAGCAGAGAGAGGACAGGGTCGGGTTCACCCCTCCACTTT

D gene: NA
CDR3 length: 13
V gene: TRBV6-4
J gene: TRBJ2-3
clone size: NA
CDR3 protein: CASSEFVRDTQYF
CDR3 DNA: TGTGCCAGCAGTGAATTTGTCAGAGATACGCAGTATTTT

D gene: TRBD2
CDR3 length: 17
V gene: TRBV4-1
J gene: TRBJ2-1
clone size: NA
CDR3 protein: CASSHTLRKREGDEQFF
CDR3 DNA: TGCGCCAGCAGCCACACTTTGAGGAAGCGGGAAGGGGATGAGCAGTTCTTC

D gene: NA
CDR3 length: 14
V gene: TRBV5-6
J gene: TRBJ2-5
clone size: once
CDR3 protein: CASSLGLARETQYF
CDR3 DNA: TGTGCCAGCAGCTTGGGTCTAGCGAGGGAGACCCAGTACTTC

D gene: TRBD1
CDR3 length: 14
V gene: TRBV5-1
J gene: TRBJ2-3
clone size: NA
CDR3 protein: CASSPGTATDTQYF
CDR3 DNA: TGCGCCAGCAGCCCAGGGACAGCCACAGATACGCAGTATTTT

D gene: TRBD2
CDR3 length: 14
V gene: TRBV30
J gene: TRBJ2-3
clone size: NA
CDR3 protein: CASRGLAGVDTQYF
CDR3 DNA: TGTGCCTCTAGGGGACTAGCGGGAGTGGATACGCAGTATTTT

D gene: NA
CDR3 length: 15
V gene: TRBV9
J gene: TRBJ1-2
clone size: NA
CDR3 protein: CASSVGRGPAYGYTF
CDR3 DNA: TGTGCCAGCAGCGTAGGGAGGGGACCTGCCTATGGCTACACCTTC

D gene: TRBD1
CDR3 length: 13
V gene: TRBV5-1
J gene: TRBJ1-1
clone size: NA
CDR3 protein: CASSLGSDRGAFF
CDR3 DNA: TGCGCCAGCAGCTTGGGTAGTGACAGGGGAGCTTTCTTT

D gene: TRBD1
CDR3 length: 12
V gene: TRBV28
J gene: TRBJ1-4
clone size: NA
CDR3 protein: CASGTGVEKLFF
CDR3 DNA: TGTGCCAGCGGGACAGGGGTGGAAAAACTGTTTTTT

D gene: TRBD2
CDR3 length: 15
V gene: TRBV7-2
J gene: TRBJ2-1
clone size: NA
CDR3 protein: CASSWGLAVHNEQFF
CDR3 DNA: TGTGCCAGCAGTTGGGGACTAGCGGTTCACAATGAGCAGTTCTTC

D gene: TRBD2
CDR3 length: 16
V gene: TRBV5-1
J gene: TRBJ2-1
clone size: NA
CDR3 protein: CASSLSRGLAGGEQFF
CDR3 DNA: TGCGCCAGCAGCTTGTCCCGCGGGCTAGCGGGAGGTGAGCAGTTCTTC

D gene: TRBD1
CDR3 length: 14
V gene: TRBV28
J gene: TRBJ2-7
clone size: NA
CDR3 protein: CASNQGQQYYEQYF
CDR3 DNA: TGTGCCAGCAACCAGGGACAGCAGTACTACGAGCAGTACTTC

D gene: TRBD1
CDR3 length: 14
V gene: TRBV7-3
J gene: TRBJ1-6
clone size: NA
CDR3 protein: CASSQGQTNSPLHF
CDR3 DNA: TGTGCCAGCAGCCAGGGACAGACGAATTCACCCCTCCACTTT

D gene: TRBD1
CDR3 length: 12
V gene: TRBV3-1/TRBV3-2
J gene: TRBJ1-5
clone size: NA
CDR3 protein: CASSQGDRGQHF
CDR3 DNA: TGTGCCAGCAGCCAAGGGGACAGGGGCCAGCATTTT

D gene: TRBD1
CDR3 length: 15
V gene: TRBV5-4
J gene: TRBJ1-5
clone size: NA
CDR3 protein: CASSLGTGVDQPQHF
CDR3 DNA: TGTGCCAGCAGCCTCGGGACAGGGGTTGATCAGCCCCAGCATTTT

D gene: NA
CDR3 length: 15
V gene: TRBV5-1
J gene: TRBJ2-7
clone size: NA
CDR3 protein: CASSPPSSGDYEQYF
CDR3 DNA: TGCGCCAGCAGCCCCCCGAGTAGCGGAGACTACGAGCAGTACTTC

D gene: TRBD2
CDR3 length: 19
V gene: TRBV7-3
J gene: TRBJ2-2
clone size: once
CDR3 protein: CASSLGLAGGHLNTGELFF
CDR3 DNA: TGTGCCAGCAGCTTAGGGCTAGCGGGAGGGCACTTGAACACCGGGGAGCTGTTTTTT

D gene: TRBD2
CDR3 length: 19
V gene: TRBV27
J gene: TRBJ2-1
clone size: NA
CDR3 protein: CASPRMTSGRGSSYNEQFF
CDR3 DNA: TGTGCCAGTCCGCGGATGACTAGCGGGAGGGGTAGCTCCTACAATGAGCAGTTCTTC

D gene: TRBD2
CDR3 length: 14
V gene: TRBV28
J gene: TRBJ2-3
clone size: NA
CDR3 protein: CASFGTSGRDTQYF
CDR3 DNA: TGTGCCAGCTTTGGGACTAGCGGGAGGGATACGCAGTATTTT

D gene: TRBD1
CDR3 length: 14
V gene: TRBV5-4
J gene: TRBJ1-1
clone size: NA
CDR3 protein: CASSRDRGALEAFF
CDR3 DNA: TGTGCCAGCAGCCGTGACAGGGGAGCCCTTGAAGCTTTCTTT

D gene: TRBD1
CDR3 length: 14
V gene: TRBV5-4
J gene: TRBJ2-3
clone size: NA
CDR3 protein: CASSLTSQGVAQYF
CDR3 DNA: TGTGCCAGCAGCTTGACTTCCCAGGGGGTTGCGCAGTATTTT

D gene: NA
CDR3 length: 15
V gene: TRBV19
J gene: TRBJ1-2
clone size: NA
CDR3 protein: CASSERGTEDGGYTF
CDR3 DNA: TGTGCCAGTAGTGAGCGGGGCACGGAGGACGGGGGCTACACCTTC

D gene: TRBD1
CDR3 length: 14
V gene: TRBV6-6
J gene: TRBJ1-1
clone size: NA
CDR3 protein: CASLVGTAVTEAFF
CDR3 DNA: TGTGCCAGCTTGGTAGGGACAGCGGTAACTGAAGCTTTCTTT

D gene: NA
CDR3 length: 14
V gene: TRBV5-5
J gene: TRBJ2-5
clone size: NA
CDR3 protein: CASSLTGSGWEEYF
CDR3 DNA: TGTGCCAGCAGCCTGACGGGATCGGGGTGGGAGGAGTACTTC

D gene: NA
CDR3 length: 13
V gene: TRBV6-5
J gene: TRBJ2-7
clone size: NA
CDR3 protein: CASLWTLNNEQYF
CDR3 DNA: TGTGCCAGCCTGTGGACTCTCAATAACGAGCAGTACTTC

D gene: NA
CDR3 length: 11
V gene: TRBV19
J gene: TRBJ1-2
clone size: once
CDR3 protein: CASRDFYGYTF
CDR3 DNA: TGTGCCAGTAGGGACTTCTATGGCTACACCTTC

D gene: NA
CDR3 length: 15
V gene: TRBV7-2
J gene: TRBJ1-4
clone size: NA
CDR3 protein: CASSKGLPTNEKLFF
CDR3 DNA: TGTGCCAGCAGCAAAGGACTCCCAACTAATGAAAAACTGTTTTTT

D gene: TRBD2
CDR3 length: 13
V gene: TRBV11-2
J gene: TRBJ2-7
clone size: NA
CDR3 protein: CASSPPGGGEQYF
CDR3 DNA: TGTGCCAGCAGCCCCCCGGGGGGGGGCGAGCAGTACTTC